This T cell receptor beta chain stems from a study of blood T cells in healthy people across ages. The table lists this clonotype with a few counts. What it recognizes is unknown. Study-wide findings and caveats: CMV status of donors was not determined, possibly confounding expanded clonotype changes.

Through a sample-barcoded 5' primer and a J-beta primer mix, a second PCR was run for roughly 6 to 12 cycles. A template-switch adaptor containing 12 random nucleotides labeled each cDNA molecule. Each CDR3 protein is one row after TCRdb ran MiXCR on the 5' RACE reads. Of about 1.8 million distinct CDR3 sequences detected, about 50% appear once; the ten largest clones hold less than 2.5%. Deletions cut 6 bases from V and 2 bases from J, with 10 bases between. The CDR3 is 13 residues long. Germline CDR1 and CDR2: MNHNY and SVGAGI (reference sequence). Sequencing was carried out using blood. The clonotype was recovered from a woman aged 40 to 55 in good health. The chain couples TRBV6-6 to TRBJ2-5; D is unclear. The CDR3 nucleotides are TGTGCCAGCAGAATAGACTGGCAAGAGACCCAGTACTTC. As protein: CASRIDWQETQYF.